This TCR beta chain came from a study of T cells in Graves' hyperthyroidism and ophthalmopathy. Authors of the study amplified TCR beta CDR3 regions from RNA transcripts. With the HTBI primer set, the TCR CDR3 went through a first round of RT-PCR. TCRdb re-called the multiplex PCR reads with MiXCR, one entry per CDR3 protein. The table lists a few hundred thousand distinct CDR3 sequences, 40% to 55% of them singletons, with 7.5% to 8.5% in the top ten. General study results and limits: A model of 13 V-J features distinguished ophthalmopathy from stable hyperthyroidism. In blood, most of the thyroid clonotypes expanded above 0.001 were also present.

CDR3 size: 14 residues. Germline V gene lookup returns CDR1 SQVTM and CDR2 ANQGSEA. The ends lost 6 bases at V and 2 bases at J; junction bases unmatched: 9. This clonotype has a single count. What it binds is unknown. The chain carries TRBV29-1 and TRBJ1-1, with TRBD1 matching 7 bases. Source material: peripheral blood or thyroid tissue (not recorded which). The clonotype comes from a woman under 30 with Graves' hyperthyroidism. CDR3 sequence: CSVRQGAGNTEAFF. DNA for the CDR3: TGCAGCGTACGACAGGGCGCTGGAAACACTGAAGCTTTCTTT.